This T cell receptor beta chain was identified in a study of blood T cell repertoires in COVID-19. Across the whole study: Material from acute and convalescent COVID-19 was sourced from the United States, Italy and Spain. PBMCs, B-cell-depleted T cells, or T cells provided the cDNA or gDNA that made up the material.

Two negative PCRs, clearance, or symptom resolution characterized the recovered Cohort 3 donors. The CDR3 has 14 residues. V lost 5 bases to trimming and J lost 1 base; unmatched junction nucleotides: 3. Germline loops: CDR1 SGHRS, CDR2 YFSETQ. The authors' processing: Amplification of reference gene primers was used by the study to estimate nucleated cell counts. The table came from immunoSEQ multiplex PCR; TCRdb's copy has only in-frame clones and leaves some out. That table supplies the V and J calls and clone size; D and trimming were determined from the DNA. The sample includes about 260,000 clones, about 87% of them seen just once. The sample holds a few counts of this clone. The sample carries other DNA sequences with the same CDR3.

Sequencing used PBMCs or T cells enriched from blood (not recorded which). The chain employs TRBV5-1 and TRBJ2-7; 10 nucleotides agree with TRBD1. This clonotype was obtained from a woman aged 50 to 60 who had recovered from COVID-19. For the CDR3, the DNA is TGCGCCAGCAGGGAGGACAGGGGGTCCTACGAGCAGTACTTC. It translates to CASREDRGSYEQYF.